Below are 13 T cell receptor beta chains sequenced from a single sample in a study of beta chain features in type 1 diabetes. TCRB transcripts that were expressed got sequenced, as all of the isolated RNA had been reverse transcribed. Sequenced by immunoSEQ multiplex PCR; TCRdb stores in-frame clones only, minus some. The sample lists a few hundred thousand clones, roughly 31% occurring once. The sample was naive CD4+ T cells from blood. The receptor source for this set is a man between 18 and 29 years old in good health.

The chain employs TRBV27 and TRBJ2-7; TRBD1 matches 7 bases. Trimming cost V 10 bases and J 8 bases; bases outside gene matches: 14. CDR3 length: 13 residues. Germline CDR1 and CDR2: MNHEY and SMNVEV (reference sequence). This CDR3 reads CATTTGYKDKQYF. CDR3 DNA sequence: TGTGCCACAACGACAGGGTATAAGGATAAGCAGTACTTC.

The CDR3 coding sequence is TGTGCCAGCAGCGACGACAGGGGCTCCTACGAGCAGTACTTC. Its protein is CASSDDRGSYEQYF. The V call is TRBV2, the J call TRBJ2-7; 8 nucleotides line up with TRBD1. Germline CDR1 is SNHLY and CDR2 is FYNNEI. The CDR3 loop spans 14 amino acids. V gave up 6 bases and J gave up 0 bases; unmatched junction bases: 4.

The rearrangement links TRBV28 to TRBJ1-1; D uncertain. The CDR3 contains 8 residues. Germline V lookup: CDR1 MDHEN, CDR2 SYDVKM. The CDR3 nucleotides are TGTGGGAACACTGAAGCTTTCTTT. Its protein is CGNTEAFF.

The rearrangement joins TRBV7-6 to TRBJ2-5; D unclear. The CDR3 is 13 amino acids. In germline, CDR1 is SGHVS, CDR2 FNYEAQ. Trimming took off 4 bases at V and 5 bases at J, with 11 bases between the two ends. The CDR3 nucleotides read TGTGCCAGCAGCTGGGCGGCACGGGAGACCCAGTACTTC. Its translation: CASSWAARETQYF.

The chain uses TRBV27 and TRBJ2-1; TRBD2 matches 10 bases. The CDR3 length is 16 residues. The germline V gene encodes CDR1 MNHEY and CDR2 SMNVEV (reference sequence). V lost 3 bases and J lost 5; bases outside the gene matches: 7. This CDR3 reads CASSFRLAGADNEQFF. The CDR3 DNA sequence: TGTGCCAGCAGTTTTCGACTAGCGGGCGCAGACAATGAGCAGTTCTTC.

The rearrangement links TRBV18 to TRBJ2-4, with a possible D match to TRBD2 (7 bases). CDR3 length: 15 residues. Germline values: CDR1 KGHSH, CDR2 LQKENI. The ends were cut back, 6 bases at V and 8 bases at J, with 20 bases in the middle. The CDR3 DNA reads as TGTGCCAGCTCCCCCGGGACGGGGGGCATAGACATTCAGTACTTC. Translation gives CASSPGTGGIDIQYF.

This clone was observed a handful of times. The chain combines TRBV7-2 with TRBJ2-5; 8 bases line up with TRBD1. CDR3 length: 15 amino acids. Germline lookup yields CDR1 SGHTA and CDR2 FQGNSA. Trimming removed 2 bases from V and 6 bases from J; junction bases left unmatched: 8. In DNA, the CDR3 is TGTGCCAGCAGCTTATCGTCAGGGGGCATAAAGACCCAGTACTTC. As protein: CASSLSSGGIKTQYF.

This clone has a single count. This chain joins TRBV7-2 and TRBJ2-7; 8 bases match TRBD2. The length of the CDR3 is 15 residues. V was pared by 1 base and J by 6 bases, with 8 bases of the junction left unmatched. Germline V gene lookup returns CDR1 SGHTA and CDR2 FQGNSA. The CDR3 here is CASSLEAGGFGEQYF. In DNA form, the CDR3 reads TGTGCCAGCAGCTTAGAGGCGGGAGGCTTTGGCGAGCAGTACTTC.

This clone came up a few times. DNA of the CDR3: TGTGCCCGCTCCCAGGGCGACTATGGCTACACCTTC. As protein: CARSQGDYGYTF. The chain uses TRBV30 and TRBJ1-2; D may be TRBD1 (5 bases). Trimming took 8 bases from V and 3 from J, leaving 13 bases between them. The CDR3 extends over 12 amino acids. Per the germline V gene, CDR1 is GTSNPN and CDR2 is SVGIG (reference sequence).

The chain employs TRBV29-1 and TRBJ2-5; tentative D call: TRBD1 (6 bases). V was cut by 3 bases and J by 6 bases, with 11 bases left in between. Germline V gene lookup returns CDR1 SQVTM and CDR2 ANQGSEA. The CDR3 spans 12 residues. The DNA of the CDR3 is TGCAGCGTTGACCAGGGGTGGAAGACCCAGTACTTC. Its protein product is CSVDQGWKTQYF.

The chain links TRBV19 to TRBJ2-1, with D possibly matching TRBD2 (5 bases). Trimming took 6 bases from V and 1 from J, leaving 16 bases between them. The CDR3 extends over 16 amino acids. The germline V gene encodes CDR1 LNHDA and CDR2 SQIVND (reference sequence). The CDR3 loop is CASRNWRSGSYNEQFF. Written as DNA, the CDR3 is TGTGCCAGTAGAAATTGGAGGAGTGGTTCCTACAATGAGCAGTTCTTC.

This clone was counted between two and nine times. This rearrangement joins TRBV29-1 to TRBJ2-7, with a weak D call TRBD2 (6 bases). The CDR3 spans 14 residues. V dropped 4 bases and J dropped 2 bases, with 15 bases sitting between them. Germline lookup yields CDR1 SQVTM and CDR2 ANQGSEA. This CDR3 reads CSVVRSGTAYEQYF. In DNA, the CDR3 is TGCAGCGTTGTTCGATCGGGGACTGCCTACGAGCAGTACTTC.

This clone was seen a few times. V gene TRBV29-1 combines with J gene TRBJ1-2; no firm D call. The CDR3 is 13 residues long. From germline, CDR1 is SQVTM and CDR2 ANQGSEA. V shed 2 bases and J shed 4 bases, with 11 bases lying between them. This CDR3 is CSVEIGIGYGYTF. CDR3 sequence (DNA): TGCAGCGTTGAAATTGGAATCGGCTATGGCTACACCTTC.